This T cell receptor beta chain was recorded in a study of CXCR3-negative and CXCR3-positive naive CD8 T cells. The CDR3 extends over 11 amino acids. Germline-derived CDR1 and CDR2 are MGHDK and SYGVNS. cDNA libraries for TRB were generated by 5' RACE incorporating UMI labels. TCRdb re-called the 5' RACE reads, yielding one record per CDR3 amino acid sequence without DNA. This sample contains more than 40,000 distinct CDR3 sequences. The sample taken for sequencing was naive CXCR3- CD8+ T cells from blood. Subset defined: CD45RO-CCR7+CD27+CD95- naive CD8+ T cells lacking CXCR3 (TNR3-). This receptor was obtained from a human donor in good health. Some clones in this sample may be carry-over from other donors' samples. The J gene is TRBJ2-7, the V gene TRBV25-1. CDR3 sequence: CASSEYVDQYF.